This T cell receptor (beta chain) was obtained from a study of cytomegalovirus exposure and HLA in healthy donors (dated by TCRdb to about 2017). Regarding the research as a whole: According to a later analysis, the 120 or so validation repertoires were produced on the same platform as the roughly 700 repertoires of the first cohort. The study aimed to test whether signatures of past pathogen exposure could be identified by cataloging public T cell receptors. A separate validation cohort of approximately 130 different subjects was used in addition to the roughly 640-subject first cohort. The study combined high-throughput TCR immunosequencing, statistical association of individual TCRs with disease status, and machine learning to predict cytomegalovirus infection status.

Including cysteine and phenylalanine, the CDR3 has 15 amino acids. CDR3 DNA only is kept here, 45 bases in frame from base 1. Sequences PRHDT (CDR1) and FYEKMQ (CDR2) are obtained from the germline V gene (reference sequence). Relative to germline, V is 4 bases shorter and J is 1 base shorter, with 12 bases between their ends. General conclusions and limits of the study: In a later analysis, TCRs clustered in the first cohort were found to also tend to co-occur in the 120 validation repertoires, with approximately 95% of cluster scores above 0. In vitro tests confirmed that a few of the cytomegalovirus-associated TCR beta chains recognize cytomegalovirus antigens. According to the authors, the approach could potentially be generalized to other disease states and immunological phenotypes. Cytomegalovirus status was reported to be diagnosed by the classifier with high specificity and sensitivity in both the original and validation cohorts. The study listed 150 to 200 TCR beta chains as associated with cytomegalovirus. Most TCR sequences were observed very rarely across donors, whereas some public TCRs were present in many individuals. A later analysis had no HLA typing for the validation cohort, so co-occurrence there was scored across all 110 or so repertoires.

This clone was observed a single time. Its recognized antigen is unknown. No per-base quality is available; no much larger clone lies one base away. To prepare the library, the immunoSEQ multiplex PCR assay was applied. In the authors' own workflow: A statistical classification framework was built for diagnosing cytomegalovirus status from the catalog of TCR beta chain sequences. The immuneACCESS repertoire file appears here via TCRdb, limited to in-frame rearrangements. These files lack a portion of the clones; in checked studies, under half of the deficit traces to unresolved V genes, and the cause of the others is not known. V and J calls and clone size are as listed in that table; D and trimming were resolved from the DNA. The sample table contains around 150,000 clones; only one count was recorded for about 89% of them. 0.6% to 0.85% of the sample is in the top ten clones. Donors formed part of the validation cohort, which comprised fewer than 150 subjects and was distinct from the first cohort of 550 to 850 subjects.

The receptor comes from a man in his late teens or twenties in good health and CMV-seronegative. Material: PBMCs. The rearranged segments are TRBV13 and TRBJ2-3, with TRBD1 as a weak D call on 6 bases. The base sequence is TGTGCCAGCAGCTCCGGACAGTTCGGCACAGATACGCAGTATTTT. This translates into CASSSGQFGTDTQYF.